These 14 T cell receptor beta chains share one sample of origin, sequenced in a study of cytomegalovirus exposure and HLA in healthy donors. Use of 60 Vbeta and 13 Jbeta primers characterized the PCR. Sequencing used immunoSEQ multiplex PCR; TCRdb keeps in-frame clones, though not all of them. The table records around 140,000 clones, more than 8% of them present only once. Material: PBMCs. These receptors all come from a man aged 50 to 60 in good health and CMV-seronegative.

V and J are TRBV9 and TRBJ1-1; D not certain. Trimming removed 0 bases at V and 5 bases at J, with 11 bases between. The CDR3 has 14 amino acids. Germline V lookup: CDR1 SGDLS, CDR2 YYNGEE. The CDR3 DNA reads as TGTGCCAGCAGCGTAGATGAGGGAATTACTGAAGCTTTCTTT. Its protein is CASSVDEGITEAFF.

This clone was observed a few times. CDR3 sequence reads: CAWSAIYEQYF. CDR3 DNA sequence: TGTGCCTGGAGTGCCATTTACGAGCAGTACTTC. The chain carries TRBV30 and TRBJ2-7; D gene ambiguous. This CDR3 comprises 11 residues. The germline V gene encodes CDR1 GTSNPN and CDR2 SVGIG (reference sequence). The V end was cut by 1 base, the J end by 4 bases, with 5 bases between.

The rearrangement links TRBV28 to TRBJ2-1; 10 bases are a match to TRBD2. The germline gives CDR1 MDHEN, CDR2 SYDVKM. The length of the CDR3 is 16 residues. V lost 6 bases to trimming and J lost 6 bases; unmatched junction nucleotides: 11. DNA of the CDR3: TGTGCCAGCAGGGGCGAACCGGGACTAGCGTCCAATGAGCAGTTCTTC. Translating it yields CASRGEPGLASNEQFF.

A few counts support this clone. The genes are TRBV30 and TRBJ1-6; tentatively, D is TRBD1 (5 bases). V gave up 4 bases and J gave up 0 bases, with 10 bases separating them. Looked up from germline, CDR1 is GTSNPN and CDR2 is SVGIG (reference sequence). The CDR3 covers 15 residues. This CDR3 reads CAWTSDTSYNSPLHF. Written as DNA, the CDR3 is TGTGCCTGGACATCGGACACCTCCTATAATTCACCCCTCCACTTT.

J is TRBJ1-1 and V is TRBV2, with D maybe TRBD1 (5 bases). The CDR3 covers 13 residues. CDR1 SNHLY and CDR2 FYNNEI come from the germline V gene. The V gene lost 6 bases and the J gene lost 1 base, with 9 bases spanning the gap. CDR3 DNA: TGTGCCAGCAGGGACCAGGGGAACACTGAAGCTTTCTTT. Its protein product is CASRDQGNTEAFF.

This clone has a handful of counts. The V call is TRBV29-1, the J call TRBJ1-3; the D gene is possibly TRBD1 (6 bases). The CDR3 consists of 15 residues. Germline CDR1 reads SQVTM; CDR2 reads ANQGSEA. Trimming took 3 bases from V and 0 from J, leaving 12 bases between them. This chain's CDR3 is CSVDDRRRSGNTIYF. The CDR3 DNA is TGCAGCGTTGATGACAGGCGTCGCTCTGGAAACACCATATATTTT.

This clone has only a few counts. This chain joins TRBV28 and TRBJ2-5; TRBD2 agrees at 9 bases. The DNA matches TRBJ2-7 better at its end, which makes the J call doubtful. This CDR3 comprises 15 residues. CDR1 and CDR2 (germline): MDHEN, SYDVKM. CDR3 nucleotides: TGTGCCAGCAGTTTCTTCGCGGGAGGGCGATACGAGCAGTACTTC. Translation: CASSFFAGGRYEQYF.

This sequence joins TRBV5-4 and TRBJ1-1; D possibly corresponds to TRBD1 (6 bases). The CDR3 has 13 amino acids. With 0 bases removed from V and 10 bases from J, the gap between germline ends came to 13 bases. CDR1 and CDR2 from the germline V gene are SGHNT and YYREEE (reference sequence). The CDR3 coding sequence is TGTGCCAGCAGCTTGGATTCGCGGGGGGCAGCTTTCTTT. Protein sequence: CASSLDSRGAAFF.

This clone was found once. V usage is TRBV5-1 and J usage is TRBJ1-1, with a tentative D call TRBD1 (6 bases). This CDR3 spans 17 amino acids. V shed 0 bases and J shed 4 bases, with 19 bases lying between them. Germline V CDR1 and CDR2: SGHRS, YFSETQ. The CDR3, as DNA: TGCGCCAGCAGCTTGGAGGCGGGGGCCGTTCTGAGCACTGAAGCTTTCTTT. It translates to CASSLEAGAVLSTEAFF.

This chain connects TRBV28 to TRBJ1-2, with 12 bases aligning to TRBD1. This CDR3 contains 16 residues. The V segment lost 5 bases and the J segment 6 bases; nucleotides outside the gene matches: 10. The germline CDR1 and CDR2 sequences are MDHEN and SYDVKM. In nucleotides, the CDR3 is TGTGCCAGCAGTCCTGCCGGGACAGGGGGCGCAGATGGCTACACCTTC. The encoded protein is CASSPAGTGGADGYTF.

This clone was recorded a few times. V and J are TRBV11-2 and TRBJ1-5, with D unclear. Between the trimmed V and J ends, which lost 0 bases and 9 bases, there was a span of 9 bases. The length of the CDR3 is 13 residues. Germline CDR1 reads SGHAT; CDR2 reads FQNNGV. Here the CDR3 DNA reads TGTGCCAGCAGCTTAGAGCGCCCAGGGCCCCAGCATTTT. Protein sequence: CASSLERPGPQHF.

This clone was observed a few times. An end of the junction differs from the germline gene, which may be a read error. The genes are TRBV7-7 and TRBJ1-3; TRBD1 might be the D (5 bases). CDR3 size: 14 residues. Germline V lookup: CDR1 SSHAT, CDR2 FNYEAQ (reference sequence). The CDR3 spells CASSLGGDGNTIYF. CDR3 DNA: TGTGCTAGCAGCCTCGGGGGGGATGGAAACACCATATATTTT.

This clone was detected a few times. V gene TRBV5-1 combines with J gene TRBJ1-4; 10 positions agree with TRBD1. The germline CDR1 and CDR2 sequences are SGHRS and YFSETQ. The CDR3 has 17 amino acids. Losses at the gene ends were 2 bases for V and 2 bases for J; bases not matched to a gene: 6. The CDR3 DNA reads TGCGCCAGCAGCTTTACCGGGACAGGGGCGACTAATGAAAAACTGTTTTTT. It yields the protein CASSFTGTGATNEKLFF. The whole variable domain, remainder taken from reference TRBV5-1 and TRBJ1-4, is KAGVTQTPRYLIKTRGQQVTLSCSPISGHRSVSWYQQTPGQGLQFLFEYFSETQRNKGNFPGRFSGRQFSNSRSEMNVSTLELGDSALYLCASSFTGTGATNEKLFFGSGTQLSVL.

This clone has just a few counts. The chain links TRBV6-5 to TRBJ1-1, with 7 bases aligning to TRBD1. V lost 4 bases to trimming and J lost 1 base; unmatched junction nucleotides: 3. The CDR3 covers 14 residues. Per the germline V gene, CDR1 is MNHEY and CDR2 is SVGAGI. CDR3 region: CASSWNRGNTEAFF. CDR3 in DNA: TGTGCCAGCAGTTGGAACAGGGGGAACACTGAAGCTTTCTTT.